The sequence of this T cell receptor (beta chain) was determined in a study of T cells in Graves' hyperthyroidism and ophthalmopathy. Overall study findings and caveats: It was a median about 7.1 months before onset that the model predicted ophthalmopathy.

As concerns this clonotype: No antigen is known for it.

Amplification of TCR beta CDR3 regions was performed using RNA transcripts as template. HTBI primers were used for first-round RT-PCR of the TCR CDR3. TCRdb fed the multiplex PCR reads into MiXCR, producing one record per CDR3 protein. Among around 380,000 distinct CDR3 sequences listed, about 13% were seen once. This CDR3 comprises 15 residues. Between the trimmed V and J ends, which lost 3 bases and 2 bases, there was a span of 11 bases. Looked up from germline, CDR1 is MDHEN and CDR2 is SYDVKM. The specimen sequenced was blood. This TCR was sampled from a young man with Graves' hyperthyroidism that later progressed to Graves' ophthalmopathy. This rearrangement joins TRBV28 to TRBJ1-5; a weak D match, TRBD1 (6 bases). The CDR3: CASSLHREGNQPQHF. The CDR3, as DNA: TGTGCCAGCAGTTTGCACAGGGAAGGCAATCAGCCCCAGCATTTT.